These 23 T cell receptor beta chains originate from one sample sequenced in a study of T cell responses to AZD1222 COVID-19 vaccine. Sequenced by immunoSEQ multiplex PCR; TCRdb stores in-frame clones only, minus some. This sample carries tens of thousands of clones, about 90% of them seen once, and the ten largest clones take 5.2%. The source material was peripheral blood, sampled on day 0 of MenACWY control vaccination. The receptors stem from an adult in good health.

The V call is TRBV28, the J call TRBJ2-5; a possible D gene is TRBD2 (6 bases). CDR3 length: 15 residues. The V end was cut by 6 bases, the J end by 2 bases, with 16 bases between. Per the germline V gene, CDR1 is MDHEN and CDR2 is SYDVKM. The CDR3 coding sequence is TGTGCCAGCAGATACTATAGCGGTCAACAAGAGACCCAGTACTTC. It translates to CASRYYSGQQETQYF.

The V gene is TRBV5-1, the J gene TRBJ2-1; D gene uncertain. Germline V gene sequence: CDR1 SGHRS, CDR2 YFSETQ. The CDR3 loop spans 15 amino acids. V shed 2 bases and J shed 0 bases, with 9 bases lying between them. The CDR3 DNA is TGCGCCAGCAGCTTAGACGCGAGCTCCTACAATGAGCAGTTCTTC. Amino acids: CASSLDASSYNEQFF. Full variable domain (rest looked up from reference TRBV5-1 and TRBJ2-1): KAGVTQTPRYLIKTRGQQVTLSCSPISGHRSVSWYQQTPGQGLQFLFEYFSETQRNKGNFPGRFSGRQFSNSRSEMNVSTLELGDSALYLCASSLDASSYNEQFFGPGTRLTVL.

The V call is TRBV5-5, the J call TRBJ1-5, with 9 positions matching TRBD1. Unmatched junction bases numbered 1, after V lost 4 bases and J lost 5 bases. Germline CDR1 SGHKS, CDR2 YYEKEE (reference sequence). This CDR3 spans 13 amino acids. CDR3 sequence (DNA): TGTGCCAGCAGCCGACAGGGGGATCAGCCCCAGCATTTT. Translated: CASSRQGDQPQHF.

V usage is TRBV5-6 and J usage is TRBJ2-7; a weak D match, TRBD1 (6 bases). CDR3 size: 16 residues. The germline gives CDR1 SGHDT, CDR2 YYEEEE. Trimming stripped 0 bases from V and 4 bases from J, with 17 bases between. The CDR3 sequence is CASSLGGGRPFYEQYF. Written as DNA, the CDR3 is TGTGCCAGCAGCTTGGGAGGGGGACGGCCCTTTTACGAGCAGTACTTC.

The chain uses TRBV7-9 and TRBJ2-5; D is ambiguous. The CDR3 length is 12 residues. CDR1 and CDR2 from the germline V gene are SEHNR and FQNEAQ (reference sequence). Trimming left V 6 bases short and J 5 bases short, with 10 bases between. The CDR3 DNA sequence: TGTGCCAGCAGGACTGGCAGCGAGACCCAGTACTTC. Encoded protein: CASRTGSETQYF.

The chain joins TRBV2 to TRBJ2-7, with TRBD2 matching over 8 bases. This CDR3 spans 14 amino acids. Germline CDR1 reads SNHLY; CDR2 reads FYNNEI. V dropped 3 bases and J dropped 7; count of bases not matched to a gene: 8. The CDR3 bases are TGTGCCAGCAGTGAGTCGGGGGGGAGGTCTGAGCAGTACTTC. This encodes CASSESGGRSEQYF. Full variable domain (remainder filled in from reference TRBV2 and TRBJ2-7): EPEVTQTPSHQVTQMGQEVILRCVPISNHLYFYWYRQILGQKVEFLVSFYNNEISEKSEIFDDQFSVERPDGSNFTLKIRSTKLEDSAMYFCASSESGGRSEQYFGPGTRLTVT.

The gene calls are TRBV28 and TRBJ2-1; 10 positions agree with TRBD2. This CDR3 comprises 17 residues. V was clipped by 3 bases and J by 5 bases; unmatched bases: 10. Germline CDR1 is MDHEN and CDR2 is SYDVKM. Here the CDR3 reads CASSLTGWLAGDNEQFF. CDR3 nucleotides: TGTGCCAGCAGTTTGACCGGTTGGCTAGCGGGAGACAATGAGCAGTTCTTC. Filled out from reference TRBV28 and TRBJ2-1, the complete variable domain reads DVKVTQSSRYLVKRTGEKVFLECVQDMDHENMFWYRQDPGLGLRLIYFSYDVKMKEKGDIPEGYSVSREKKERFSLILESASTNQTSMYLCASSLTGWLAGDNEQFFGPGTRLTVL.

The genes are TRBV4-3 and TRBJ1-6; weak D call: TRBD1 (6 bases). CDR3 size: 15 residues. Germline V gene lookup returns CDR1 LGHNA and CDR2 YSLEER. The V end lost 0 bases, the J end lost 7 bases, and 10 bases lay between the germline ends. The CDR3 DNA is TGCGCCAGCAGCCAAGATTGGACAGACAATTCACCCCTCCACTTT. Protein product: CASSQDWTDNSPLHF.

V and J are TRBV28 and TRBJ1-4; TRBD1 is a possible D gene (6 bases). V lost 6 bases to trimming and J lost 0 bases, with 11 bases between them. This CDR3 spans 15 amino acids. Germline CDR1 MDHEN, CDR2 SYDVKM. The DNA of the CDR3 is TGTGCCAGCAGACTGGACAGTGCAACTAATGAAAAACTGTTTTTT. Amino acid sequence: CASRLDSATNEKLFF.

This chain joins TRBV5-4 and TRBJ1-4; weak D call: TRBD1 (5 bases). V lost 3 bases to trimming and J lost 5 bases, with 17 bases between them. The germline V gene has CDR1 SGHNT and CDR2 YYREEE (reference sequence). The CDR3 runs 16 residues. This CDR3 is CASSWGGGRWNEKLFF. The CDR3 coding sequence is TGTGCCAGCAGCTGGGGGGGAGGACGGTGGAATGAAAAACTGTTTTTT.

The V gene is TRBV6-2 or TRBV6-3, the J gene TRBJ1-2; D might be TRBD1 (5 bases). This CDR3 is built from 15 residues. Per the germline V gene, CDR1 is MNHEY and CDR2 is SVGEGT. V lost 5 bases and J 2 bases, leaving 15 bases between the germline ends. CDR3 amino acids: CASSDPGRLNYGYTF. CDR3 coding DNA: TGTGCCAGCAGTGACCCGGGACGACTGAACTATGGCTACACCTTC.

The chain links TRBV19 to TRBJ2-7, with 7 positions matching TRBD1. Per germline, CDR1 LNHDA and CDR2 SQIVND (reference sequence). The CDR3 contains 15 residues. V lost 6 bases and J lost 7; bases outside the gene matches: 15. The CDR3 loop reads CASRETGTAAEEQYF. The CDR3 coding sequence is TGTGCCAGTAGAGAAACCGGGACAGCGGCTGAAGAGCAGTACTTC.

The chain couples TRBV9 to TRBJ1-2, with TRBD1 as a possible D gene (5 bases). The germline V gene has CDR1 SGDLS and CDR2 YYNGEE. The CDR3 covers 12 residues. Between the trimmed V and J ends, which lost 0 bases and 7 bases, there was a span of 7 bases. The CDR3 sequence: CASSVGQIGYTF. CDR3 DNA sequence: TGTGCCAGCAGCGTAGGACAGATTGGCTACACCTTC.

The V gene is TRBV11-2, the J gene TRBJ1-2, with 9 nucleotides matching TRBD1. Unmatched junction bases numbered 11, after V lost 5 bases and J lost 7 bases. Germline V gene lookup returns CDR1 SGHAT and CDR2 FQNNGV. This CDR3 is built from 15 residues. This CDR3 reads CASSPGTGRSGGYTF. The CDR3 region has the DNA TGTGCCAGCAGCCCGGGGACAGGGAGGTCGGGTGGCTACACCTTC. Supplemented by reference TRBV11-2 and TRBJ1-2, the full variable domain reads EAGVAQSPRYKIIEKRQSVAFWCNPISGHATLYWYQQILGQGPKLLIQFQNNGVVDDSQLPKDRFSAERLKGVDSTLKIQPAKLEDSAVYLCASSPGTGRSGGYTFGSGTRLTVV.

J is TRBJ1-5 and V is TRBV5-8; 7 bases agree with TRBD1. Trimming cost V 0 bases and J 3 bases; bases outside gene matches: 6. Germline CDR1 is SGHTS and CDR2 is YDEGEE. This CDR3 comprises 16 residues. The CDR3 loop reads CASSLANRGFNQPQHF. CDR3 bases: TGTGCCAGCAGCTTGGCCAACAGGGGATTCAATCAGCCCCAGCATTTT. Full variable domain (missing parts from reference TRBV5-8 and TRBJ1-5): EAGVTQSPTHLIKTRGQQATLRCSPISGHTSVYWYQQALGLGLQFLLWYDEGEERNRGNFPPRFSGRQFPNYSSELNVNALELEDSALYLCASSLANRGFNQPQHFGDGTRLSIL.

This clone was detected only once. The chain has TRBV6-5 and TRBJ1-2; D uncertain. V was clipped by 11 bases and J by 6 bases, with 16 bases between them. Per germline, CDR1 MNHEY and CDR2 SVGAGI. CDR3 length: 12 residues. CDR3 DNA: TGTGCCGCCCAACCTGATGGGAATGGCTACACCTTC. This codes for CAAQPDGNGYTF.

This chain joins TRBV29-1 and TRBJ2-5, with D possibly TRBD2 on 6 matching bases. The V and J ends lost 3 bases and 5 bases respectively, with 13 bases between them. The germline V gene encodes CDR1 SQVTM and CDR2 ANQGSEA. The CDR3 is made up of 13 amino acids. CDR3: CSVEAGSRETQYF. DNA for the CDR3: TGCAGCGTTGAGGCGGGGAGCAGGGAGACCCAGTACTTC. The full variable domain, completed using reference TRBV29-1 and TRBJ2-5, is SAVISQKPSRDICQRGTSLTIQCQVDSQVTMMFWYRQQPGQSLTLIATANQGSEATYESGFVIDKFPISRPNLTFSTLTVSNMSPEDSSIYLCSVEAGSRETQYFGPGTRLLVL.

This clone has a handful of counts. This rearrangement joins TRBV6-5 to TRBJ2-7; 15 bases align to TRBD2. The CDR3 has 15 amino acids. Germline CDR1 and CDR2: MNHEY and SVGAGI. The V gene end was trimmed by 0 bases and the J gene end by 10 bases; junction bases not matched to a gene: 4. CDR3 sequence reads: CASSYSRTSGRAQYF. For the CDR3, the DNA is TGTGCCAGCAGTTACTCGAGGACTAGCGGGAGGGCCCAGTACTTC.

The rearrangement links TRBV19 to TRBJ1-2; D might be TRBD1 (6 bases). Between the trimmed V and J ends, which lost 2 bases and 7 bases, there was a span of 11 bases. The germline V gene has CDR1 LNHDA and CDR2 SQIVND (reference sequence). The CDR3 covers 13 residues. The CDR3 protein is CASSIRGTTGYTF. The CDR3 DNA follows: TGTGCCAGTAGTATAAGGGGGACGACTGGCTACACCTTC.

The chain is built from TRBV5-1 and TRBJ1-4; D uncertain. This CDR3 comprises 14 residues. The V gene's germline CDR1 is SGHRS and CDR2 YFSETQ. Trimming removed 0 bases from V and 3 bases from J, with 6 bases in between. In nucleotides, the CDR3 is TGCGCCAGCAGCTTGGCACAGCCTAATGAAAAACTGTTTTTT. Residues: CASSLAQPNEKLFF.

The J gene is TRBJ2-6, the V gene TRBV2; TRBD2 matches 8 bases. Germline CDR1 SNHLY, CDR2 FYNNEI. The CDR3 covers 18 residues. Losses at the gene ends were 8 bases for V and 0 bases for J; bases not matched to a gene: 12. CDR3: CASALRASGPSGANVLTF. CDR3 sequence (DNA): TGTGCCAGCGCCCTGAGGGCTAGCGGGCCCTCTGGGGCCAACGTCCTGACTTTC.

The V gene is TRBV19, the J gene TRBJ1-2, with TRBD1 identical over 7 bases. Trimming at V came to 3 bases and at J to 4 bases, leaving 8 bases not matched to a gene. Looked up from germline, CDR1 is LNHDA and CDR2 is SQIVND (reference sequence). This CDR3 has 15 amino acids. CDR3 protein: CASSIGQAASYGYTF. The CDR3 region has the DNA TGTGCCAGTAGTATTGGACAGGCCGCCAGCTATGGCTACACCTTC.

V and J are TRBV19 and TRBJ1-1; 8 nucleotides agree with TRBD1. The CDR3 runs 14 residues. Germline V gene lookup returns CDR1 LNHDA and CDR2 SQIVND (reference sequence). Trimming at V came to 3 bases and at J to 11 bases, leaving 11 bases not matched to a gene. The DNA for the CDR3 is TGTGCCAGTAGTATCAGTTCGGACAGGGTATCTGCTTTCTTT. This sequence encodes CASSISSDRVSAFF.